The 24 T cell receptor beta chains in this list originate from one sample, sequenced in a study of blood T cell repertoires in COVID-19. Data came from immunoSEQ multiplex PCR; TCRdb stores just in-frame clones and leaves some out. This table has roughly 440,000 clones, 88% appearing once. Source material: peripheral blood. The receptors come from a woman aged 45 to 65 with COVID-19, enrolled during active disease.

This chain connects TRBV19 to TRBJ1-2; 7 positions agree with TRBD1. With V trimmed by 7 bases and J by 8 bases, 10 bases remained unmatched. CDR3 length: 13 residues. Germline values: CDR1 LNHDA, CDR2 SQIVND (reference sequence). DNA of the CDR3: TGTGCCAGTACCCTCACAGGGGAACCAGGCTACACCTTC. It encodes CASTLTGEPGYTF. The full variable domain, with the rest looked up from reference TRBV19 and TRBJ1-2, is DGGITQSPKYLFRKEGQNVTLSCEQNLNHDAMYWYRQDPGQGLRLIYYSQIVNDFQKGDIAEGYSVSREKKESFPLTVTSAQKNPTAFYLCASTLTGEPGYTFGSGTRLTVV.

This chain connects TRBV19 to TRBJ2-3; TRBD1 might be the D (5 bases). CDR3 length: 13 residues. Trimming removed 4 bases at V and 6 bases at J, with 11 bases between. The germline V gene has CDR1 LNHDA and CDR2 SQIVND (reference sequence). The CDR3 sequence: CASSKAGLDTQYF. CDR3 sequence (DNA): TGTGCCAGTAGTAAGGCAGGGCTGGATACGCAGTATTTT.

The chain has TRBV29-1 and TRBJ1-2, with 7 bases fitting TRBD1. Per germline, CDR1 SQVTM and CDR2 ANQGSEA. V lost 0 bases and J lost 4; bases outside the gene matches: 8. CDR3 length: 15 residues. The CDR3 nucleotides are TGCAGCGTTGAAGAAGGGATAGGGGGCGGCTATGGCTACACCTTC. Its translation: CSVEEGIGGGYGYTF.

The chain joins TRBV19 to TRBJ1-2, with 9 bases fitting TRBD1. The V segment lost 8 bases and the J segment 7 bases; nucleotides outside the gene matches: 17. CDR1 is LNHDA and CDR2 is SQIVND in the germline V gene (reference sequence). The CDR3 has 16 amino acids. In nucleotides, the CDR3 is TGTGCCAGTGCTCTCGAACAGGGGGCGCAGATTGGTGGCTACACCTTC. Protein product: CASALEQGAQIGGYTF. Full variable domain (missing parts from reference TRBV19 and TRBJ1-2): DGGITQSPKYLFRKEGQNVTLSCEQNLNHDAMYWYRQDPGQGLRLIYYSQIVNDFQKGDIAEGYSVSREKKESFPLTVTSAQKNPTAFYLCASALEQGAQIGGYTFGSGTRLTVV.

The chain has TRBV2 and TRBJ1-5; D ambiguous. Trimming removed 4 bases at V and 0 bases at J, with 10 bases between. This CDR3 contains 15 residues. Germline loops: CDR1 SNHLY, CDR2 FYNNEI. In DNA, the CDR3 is TGTGCCAGCAGTGCATCAGAATATAGCAATCAGCCCCAGCATTTT. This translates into CASSASEYSNQPQHF.

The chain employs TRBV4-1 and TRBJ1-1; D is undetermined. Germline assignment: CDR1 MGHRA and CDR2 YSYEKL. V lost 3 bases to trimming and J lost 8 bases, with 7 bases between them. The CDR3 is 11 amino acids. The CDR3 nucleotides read TGCGCCAGCAGCCAGTCCAGAGAAGCTTTCTTT. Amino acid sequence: CASSQSREAFF.

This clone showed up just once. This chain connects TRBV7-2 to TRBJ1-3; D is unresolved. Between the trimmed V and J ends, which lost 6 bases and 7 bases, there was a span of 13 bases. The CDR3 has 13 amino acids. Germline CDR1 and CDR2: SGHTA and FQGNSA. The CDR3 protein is CASSALGENTIYF. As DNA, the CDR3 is TGTGCCAGCAGTGCCCTTGGTGAGAACACCATATATTTT.

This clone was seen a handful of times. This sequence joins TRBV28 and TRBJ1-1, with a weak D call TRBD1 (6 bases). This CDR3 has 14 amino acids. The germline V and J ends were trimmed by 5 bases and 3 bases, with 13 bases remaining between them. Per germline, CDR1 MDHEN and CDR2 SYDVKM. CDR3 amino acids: CASSPQGKYTEAFF. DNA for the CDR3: TGTGCCAGCAGTCCACAGGGTAAATACACTGAAGCTTTCTTT.

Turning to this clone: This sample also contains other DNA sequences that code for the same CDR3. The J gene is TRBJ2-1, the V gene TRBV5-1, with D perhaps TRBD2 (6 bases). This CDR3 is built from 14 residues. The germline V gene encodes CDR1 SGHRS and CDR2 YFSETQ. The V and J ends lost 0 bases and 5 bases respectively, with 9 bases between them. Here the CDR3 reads CASSLAAGNNEQFF. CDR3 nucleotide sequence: TGCGCCAGCAGCTTGGCCGCGGGGAACAATGAGCAGTTCTTC.

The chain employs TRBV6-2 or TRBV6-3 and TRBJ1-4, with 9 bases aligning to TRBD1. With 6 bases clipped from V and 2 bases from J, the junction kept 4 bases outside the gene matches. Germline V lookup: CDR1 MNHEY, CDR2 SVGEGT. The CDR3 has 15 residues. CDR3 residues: CASSRTGATNEKLFF. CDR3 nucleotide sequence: TGTGCCAGCAGCCGGACAGGGGCGACTAATGAAAAACTGTTTTTT.

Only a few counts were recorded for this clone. CDR3 loop: CASSQEGLTGVGSPLHF. The CDR3 nucleotides read TGTGCCAGCAGCCAAGAAGGGCTTACAGGGGTGGGTTCACCCCTCCACTTT. The chain carries TRBV4-2 and TRBJ1-6, with 7 nucleotides matching TRBD1. The germline V gene encodes CDR1 LGHNA and CDR2 YNFKEQ. V dropped 0 bases and J dropped 9; count of bases not matched to a gene: 11. The CDR3 is 17 amino acids.

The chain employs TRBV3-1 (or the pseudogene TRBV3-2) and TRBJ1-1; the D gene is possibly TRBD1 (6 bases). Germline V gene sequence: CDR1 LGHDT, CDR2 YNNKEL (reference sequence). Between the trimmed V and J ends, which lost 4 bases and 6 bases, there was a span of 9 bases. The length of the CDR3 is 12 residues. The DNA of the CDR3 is TGTGCCAGCAGCCGCAGGGGCTCTGAAGCTTTCTTT. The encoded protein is CASSRRGSEAFF.

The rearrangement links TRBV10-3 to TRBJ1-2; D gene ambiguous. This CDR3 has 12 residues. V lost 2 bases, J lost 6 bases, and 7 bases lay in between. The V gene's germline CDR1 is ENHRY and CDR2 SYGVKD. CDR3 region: CAISEGRDGYTF. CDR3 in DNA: TGTGCCATCAGTGAGGGCCGGGATGGCTACACCTTC.

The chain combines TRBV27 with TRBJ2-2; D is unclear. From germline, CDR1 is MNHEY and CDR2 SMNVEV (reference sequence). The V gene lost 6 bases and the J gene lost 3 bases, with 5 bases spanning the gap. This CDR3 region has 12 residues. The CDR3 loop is CASSEYTGELFF. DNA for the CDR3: TGTGCCAGCAGCGAGTACACCGGGGAGCTGTTTTTT.

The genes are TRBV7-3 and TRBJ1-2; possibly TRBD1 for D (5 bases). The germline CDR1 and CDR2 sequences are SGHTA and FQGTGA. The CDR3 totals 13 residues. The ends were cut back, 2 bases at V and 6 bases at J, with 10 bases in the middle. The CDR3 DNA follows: TGTGCCAGCAGCTTAGGGGGACTTGATGGCTACACCTTC. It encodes CASSLGGLDGYTF.

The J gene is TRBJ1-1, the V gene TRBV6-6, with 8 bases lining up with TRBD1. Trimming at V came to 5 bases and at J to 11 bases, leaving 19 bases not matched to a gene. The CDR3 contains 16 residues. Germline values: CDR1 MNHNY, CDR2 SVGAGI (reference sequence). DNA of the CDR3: TGTGCCAGCAGTACACTCAGGGACAGCCTTCGACAGGGGGCTTTCTTT. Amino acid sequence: CASSTLRDSLRQGAFF.

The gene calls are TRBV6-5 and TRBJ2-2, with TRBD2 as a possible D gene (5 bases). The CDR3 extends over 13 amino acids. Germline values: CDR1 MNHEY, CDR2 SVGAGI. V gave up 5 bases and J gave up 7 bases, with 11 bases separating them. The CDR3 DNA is TGTGCCAGCAGTCCCCGGGGTAGCGGGGAGCTGTTTTTT. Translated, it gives CASSPRGSGELFF.

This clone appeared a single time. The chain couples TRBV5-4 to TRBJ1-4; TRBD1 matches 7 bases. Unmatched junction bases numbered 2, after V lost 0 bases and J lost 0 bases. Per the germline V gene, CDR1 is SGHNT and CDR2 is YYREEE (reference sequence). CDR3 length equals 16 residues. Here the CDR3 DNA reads TGTGCCAGCAGCTTGGGAACAGGGGCAACTAATGAAAAACTGTTTTTT. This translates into CASSLGTGATNEKLFF. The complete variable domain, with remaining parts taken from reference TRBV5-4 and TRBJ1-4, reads ETGVTQSPTHLIKTRGQQVTLRCSSQSGHNTVSWYQQALGQGPQFIFQYYREEENGRGNFPPRFSGLQFPNYSSELNVNALELDDSALYLCASSLGTGATNEKLFFGSGTQLSVL.

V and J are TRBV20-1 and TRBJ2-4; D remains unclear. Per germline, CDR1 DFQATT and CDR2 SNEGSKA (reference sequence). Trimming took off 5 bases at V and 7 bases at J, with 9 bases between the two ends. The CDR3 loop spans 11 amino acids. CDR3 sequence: CSAVHGNIQYF. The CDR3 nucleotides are TGCAGTGCTGTCCACGGGAACATTCAGTACTTC.

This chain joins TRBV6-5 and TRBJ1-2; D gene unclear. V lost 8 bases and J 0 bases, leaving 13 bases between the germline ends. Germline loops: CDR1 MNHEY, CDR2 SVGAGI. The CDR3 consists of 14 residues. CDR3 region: CASRSDDSNYGYTF. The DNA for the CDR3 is TGTGCCAGCCGTTCTGACGACTCTAACTATGGCTACACCTTC.

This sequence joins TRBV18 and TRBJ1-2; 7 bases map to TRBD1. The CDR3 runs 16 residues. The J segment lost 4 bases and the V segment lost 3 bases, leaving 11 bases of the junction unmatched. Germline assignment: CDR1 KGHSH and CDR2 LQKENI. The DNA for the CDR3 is TGTGCCAGCTCACCCCTCACCTGGACAGGCCCCTATGGCTACACCTTC. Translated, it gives CASSPLTWTGPYGYTF. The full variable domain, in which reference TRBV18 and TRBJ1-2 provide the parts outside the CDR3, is NAGVMQNPRHLVRRRGQEARLRCSPMKGHSHVYWYRQLPEEGLKFMVYLQKENIIDESGMPKERFSAEFPKEGPSILRIQQVVRGDSAAYFCASSPLTWTGPYGYTFGSGTRLTVV.

CDR3 in DNA: TGTGCCAGTCGCCGGGACAGGGGCCTCAGGGATACGCAGTATTTT. It encodes CASRRDRGLRDTQYF. The V gene is TRBV19, the J gene TRBJ2-3; 10 bases match TRBD1. Germline assignment: CDR1 LNHDA and CDR2 SQIVND (reference sequence). This CDR3 has 15 residues. J gave up 6 bases and V 8 bases, and 11 bases lay outside the gene matches.

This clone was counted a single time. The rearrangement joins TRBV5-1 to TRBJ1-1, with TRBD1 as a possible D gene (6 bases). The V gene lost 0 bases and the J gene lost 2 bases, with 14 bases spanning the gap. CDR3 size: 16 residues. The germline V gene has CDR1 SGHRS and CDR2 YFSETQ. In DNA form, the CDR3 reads TGCGCCAGCAGCTTGGAACTACAGGGCCCCAACACTGAAGCTTTCTTT. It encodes CASSLELQGPNTEAFF.

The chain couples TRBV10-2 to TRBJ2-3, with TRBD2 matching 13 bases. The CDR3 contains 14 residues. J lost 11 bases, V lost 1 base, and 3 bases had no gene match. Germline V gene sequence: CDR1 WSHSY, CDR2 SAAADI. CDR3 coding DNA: TGCGCCAGCAGTGAGTGGACTAGCGGGGGCGGGCAGTATTTT. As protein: CASSEWTSGGGQYF.